These T cell receptor beta chains were read from a single sample in a study of blood T cells in healthy people across ages. MiXCR was run by TCRdb on the 5' RACE reads, yielding one entry per CDR3 protein. The sample lists about 730,000 distinct CDR3 sequences, 35% to 45% seen once, with less than 25% in the top ten. Sequencing was carried out using blood. All receptors derive from a woman aged 55-70 years in good health. CDR3s include the opening cysteine and the closing phenylalanine or tryptophan.

CDR3 protein: CASSQSGSAPDTQYF; V gene: TRBV4-3
CDR3 protein: CASSRIFAYEQYF; V gene: TRBV6-2/TRBV6-3
CDR3 protein: CATSDSGRGPDTQYF; V gene: TRBV24-1
CDR3 protein: CASSYLGQTFPYEQYF; V gene: TRBV6-5
CDR3 protein: CASSRSGLNTDTQYF; V gene: TRBV7-2
CDR3 protein: CASSPAKDEQYF; V gene: TRBV5-1
CDR3 protein: CAVQTSGPYEQYF; V gene: TRBV7-2
CDR3 protein: CASSKEEYCRGYTF; V gene: TRBV21-1
CDR3 protein: CASSLPKPGQLSYNEQFF; V gene: TRBV28
CDR3 protein: CSATGRAKEQFF; V gene: TRBV20-1
CDR3 protein: CATSDGGAYGYTF; V gene: TRBV19
CDR3 protein: CASSPAGARINEQFF; V gene: TRBV28
CDR3 protein: CASSLLYTEQYF; V gene: TRBV7-2
CDR3 protein: CASNLGYGANVLTF; V gene: TRBV6-5
CDR3 protein: CASRVTGGTYEQYF; V gene: TRBV27
CDR3 protein: CASSRDNYEQYF; V gene: TRBV7-8
CDR3 protein: CSYLGQGEAEAFF; V gene: TRBV29-1
CDR3 protein: CSARERKTFSSRDEQYF; V gene: TRBV20-1
CDR3 protein: CASSLVVDSQETQYF; V gene: TRBV7-2
CDR3 protein: CSASGTSGRYNEQYF; V gene: TRBV20-1
CDR3 protein: CASSLPFDEQYF; V gene: TRBV11-2
CDR3 protein: CAIERERTDTQYF; V gene: TRBV28
CDR3 protein: CSVSTLRNTEAFF; V gene: TRBV29-1
CDR3 protein: CASSPRLAGLAGELFF; V gene: TRBV7-6